Below are 20 T cell receptor beta chains sequenced from a single sample in a study of cytomegalovirus exposure and HLA in healthy donors (dated by TCRdb to between 2016 and 2019). Library generation was performed with the immunoSEQ multiplex PCR assay. For the multiplex PCR, a mixture combining 60 forward primers for TCR Vbeta segments and 13 reverse primers for TCR Jbeta segments was used. Not all clones reach the TCRdb copy of this immuneACCESS table, which keeps in-frame sequences only. Checked studies attribute under half of the gap to unresolved V genes and leave the rest unexplained. This sample holds 120,000 to 150,000 clones; 80% were observed only once. The top ten clonotypes cover less than 3% of the sample. Material for sequencing was PBMCs. These TCRs come from a woman younger than 45 in good health and CMV-seronegative.

The chain employs TRBV27 and TRBJ2-7; the match to TRBD1 covers 7 bases. The germline CDR1 and CDR2 sequences are MNHEY and SMNVEV (reference sequence). Trimming removed 5 bases from V and 0 bases from J; junction bases left unmatched: 7. The length of the CDR3 is 15 residues. The CDR3 here is CASSPQDRISYEQYF. The CDR3 nucleotides are TGTGCCAGCAGTCCACAGGACAGGATCTCCTACGAGCAGTACTTC.

The chain combines TRBV10-3 with TRBJ2-3; 13 bases are a match to TRBD2. From germline, CDR1 is ENHRY and CDR2 SYGVKD. This CDR3 is built from 18 residues. The V gene end was trimmed by 0 bases and the J gene end by 2 bases; junction bases not matched to a gene: 5. DNA for the CDR3: TGTGCCATCAGTGAGTCGCGGGGACTAGCGGGACTCACAGATACGCAGTATTTT. Its translation: CAISESRGLAGLTDTQYF.

The chain links TRBV28 to TRBJ2-7, with TRBD1 identical over 8 bases. The J segment lost 1 base and the V segment lost 7 bases, leaving 6 bases of the junction unmatched. CDR3 length equals 14 residues. In germline, CDR1 is MDHEN, CDR2 SYDVKM. Here the CDR3 reads CASTGQGRSYEQYF. In DNA, the CDR3 is TGTGCCAGCACCGGACAGGGACGATCCTACGAGCAGTACTTC.

The CDR3 region is CASSFKSGYNEKLFF. CDR3 coding DNA: TGTGCCAGCAGCTTTAAGTCAGGGTATAATGAAAAACTGTTTTTT. The rearrangement joins TRBV5-5 to TRBJ1-4; D perhaps matches TRBD1 (5 bases). V lost 2 bases, J lost 4 bases, and 12 bases lay in between. This CDR3 is 15 amino acids long. Germline V gene lookup returns CDR1 SGHKS and CDR2 YYEKEE (reference sequence).

The chain links TRBV5-4 to TRBJ2-3; possible D gene TRBD2, 6 bases. CDR1 SGHNT and CDR2 YYREEE come from the germline V gene (reference sequence). The CDR3 length is 17 residues. Trimming stripped 3 bases from V and 0 bases from J, with 17 bases between. CDR3 sequence (DNA): TGTGCCAGCAGCTCTATGGTTGGGGGGATAAGCACAGATACGCAGTATTTT. This gives the protein CASSSMVGGISTDTQYF.

The CDR3 here is CASSFNRAGELFF. CDR3 DNA: TGTGCCAGCAGTTTCAACAGGGCCGGGGAGCTGTTTTTT. The chain links TRBV27 to TRBJ2-2; D is perhaps TRBD1 (6 bases). This CDR3 is 13 amino acids long. CDR1 is MNHEY and CDR2 is SMNVEV in the germline V gene (reference sequence). V lost 3 bases to trimming and J lost 6 bases, with 8 bases between them.

This rearrangement joins TRBV15 to TRBJ2-7, with D possibly matching TRBD1 (6 bases). This CDR3 contains 15 residues. V was trimmed by 0 bases and J by 4 bases, leaving 13 bases between them. CDR1 is LNHNV and CDR2 is YYDKDF in the germline V gene (reference sequence). The CDR3 loop reads CATSRDRQGNYEQYF. The DNA for the CDR3 is TGTGCCACCAGCAGAGATCGGCAGGGGAATTACGAGCAGTACTTC. Supplemented by reference TRBV15 and TRBJ2-7, the full variable domain reads DAMVIQNPRYQVTQFGKPVTLSCSQTLNHNVMYWYQQKSSQAPKLLFHYYDKDFNNEADTPDNFQSRRPNTSFCFLDIRSPGLGDTAMYLCATSRDRQGNYEQYFGPGTRLTVT.

The DNA for the CDR3 is TGCAGCGTTGAGGACAGGGGGAGGGATTCCCCGTACTTC. Its protein product is CSVEDRGRDSPYF. J is TRBJ2-5 and V is TRBV29-1; TRBD1 matches at 10 bases. The V gene's germline CDR1 is SQVTM and CDR2 ANQGSEA. CDR3 size: 13 residues. J was trimmed by 13 bases and V by 3 bases; bases with no gene match: 11.

V usage is TRBV4-3 and J usage is TRBJ2-3, with 9 bases lining up with TRBD2. Germline CDR1 reads LGHNA; CDR2 reads YSLEER. The CDR3 length is 14 residues. V was clipped by 3 bases and J by 2 bases; unmatched bases: 0. The CDR3 region is CASSQGLATDTQYF. For the CDR3, the DNA is TGCGCCAGCAGCCAGGGACTAGCCACAGATACGCAGTATTTT.

This chain connects TRBV18 to TRBJ2-7; 8 nucleotides align to TRBD1. The CDR3 totals 16 residues. J lost 6 bases, V lost 3 bases, and 13 bases had no gene match. Germline V gene sequence: CDR1 KGHSH, CDR2 LQKENI. The CDR3 nucleotides are TGTGCCAGCTCACCGGACAGGGACCCCAGTTGGGCCGAGCAGTACTTC. Translated: CASSPDRDPSWAEQYF.

This chain connects TRBV6-6 to TRBJ2-7; no firm D call. The CDR3 is 14 amino acids. The germline V gene has CDR1 MNHNY and CDR2 SVGAGI (reference sequence). V dropped 2 bases and J dropped 3 bases, with 11 bases sitting between them. The CDR3: CASSYGGPLYEQYF. In nucleotides, the CDR3 is TGTGCCAGCAGTTACGGTGGGCCCCTCTACGAGCAGTACTTC.

The chain has TRBV2 and TRBJ2-7, with 8 bases that match TRBD2. The CDR3 runs 14 residues. CDR1 is SNHLY, CDR2 FYNNEI, per germline. Trimming removed 5 bases from V and 1 base from J; junction bases left unmatched: 4. The CDR3 nucleotides read TGTGCCAGCAGTCAACTAGCGGAGTCCTACGAGCAGTACTTC. This encodes CASSQLAESYEQYF.

This chain uses TRBV30 with TRBJ2-5, with unresolved D. Germline V gives CDR1 GTSNPN, CDR2 SVGIG (reference sequence). The CDR3 sequence is 14 residues long. Trimming shortened V by 0 bases and J by 5 bases, and 13 bases separated the two germline ends. The CDR3 region is CAWSVRLGWETQYF. Written as DNA, the CDR3 is TGTGCCTGGAGTGTACGTCTGGGCTGGGAGACCCAGTACTTC.

This sequence joins TRBV7-2 and TRBJ2-7, with 8 bases that match TRBD2. The CDR3 totals 14 residues. With 1 base clipped from V and 3 bases from J, the junction kept 2 bases outside the gene matches. Germline V gene data show CDR1 as SGHTA and CDR2 as FQGNSA. Here the CDR3 DNA reads TGTGCCAGCAGCTTAGAAGCGGGAGACTACGAGCAGTACTTC. Translation gives CASSLEAGDYEQYF.

The chain recombines TRBV7-2 with TRBJ2-5, with TRBD2 matching over 10 bases. After removal of 1 base from V and 1 base from J, the junction contained 0 bases not matched to a gene. The CDR3 loop spans 15 amino acids. Germline assignment: CDR1 SGHTA and CDR2 FQGNSA. CDR3 region: CASSLGTSGQETQYF. CDR3 nucleotide sequence: TGTGCCAGCAGCTTAGGGACTAGCGGCCAAGAGACCCAGTACTTC.

The chain carries TRBV5-1 and TRBJ1-1, with 7 nucleotides matching TRBD1. The CDR3 loop spans 13 amino acids. Losses at the gene ends were 0 bases for V and 10 bases for J; bases not matched to a gene: 6. Germline CDR1 is SGHRS and CDR2 is YFSETQ. The CDR3 sequence: CASSLAGTEAAFF. The CDR3 DNA is TGCGCCAGCAGCTTGGCCGGGACAGAGGCAGCTTTCTTT.

The chain is built from TRBV19 and TRBJ1-5; no reliable D call. The CDR3 covers 16 residues. Germline loops: CDR1 LNHDA, CDR2 SQIVND (reference sequence). Trimming took off 0 bases at V and 0 bases at J, with 9 bases between the two ends. In nucleotides, the CDR3 is TGTGCCAGTAGTATAGAATCCGTATATAGCAATCAGCCCCAGCATTTT. Its translation: CASSIESVYSNQPQHF. Combining the CDR3 with reference TRBV19 and TRBJ1-5 gives the whole variable domain DGGITQSPKYLFRKEGQNVTLSCEQNLNHDAMYWYRQDPGQGLRLIYYSQIVNDFQKGDIAEGYSVSREKKESFPLTVTSAQKNPTAFYLCASSIESVYSNQPQHFGDGTRLSIL.

This chain uses TRBV11-2 with TRBJ1-1; the match to TRBD1 covers 8 bases. The V segment lost 5 bases and the J segment 1 base; nucleotides outside the gene matches: 3. Germline CDR1 SGHAT, CDR2 FQNNGV. This CDR3 has 14 amino acids. In DNA form, the CDR3 reads TGTGCCAGCAGCCTTGGACAGGGGAACACTGAAGCTTTCTTT. It specifies CASSLGQGNTEAFF. The variable domain in full, with the rest retrieved from reference TRBV11-2 and TRBJ1-1, is EAGVAQSPRYKIIEKRQSVAFWCNPISGHATLYWYQQILGQGPKLLIQFQNNGVVDDSQLPKDRFSAERLKGVDSTLKIQPAKLEDSAVYLCASSLGQGNTEAFFGQGTRLTVV.

The rearrangement uses TRBV10-3 and TRBJ2-1, with D tentatively TRBD2 (5 bases). CDR3 length equals 13 residues. Trimming cost V 4 bases and J 4 bases, with 8 bases left between them. Germline CDR1 ENHRY, CDR2 SYGVKD. CDR3 amino acids: CAISGTEYNEQFF. The CDR3 bases are TGTGCCATCAGTGGGACTGAATACAATGAGCAGTTCTTC.

The chain couples TRBV10-1 to TRBJ2-5; 12 bases match TRBD2. The germline V gene has CDR1 WNHNN and CDR2 SYGVQD (reference sequence). This CDR3 region has 15 residues. V lost 2 bases, J lost 3 bases, and 1 base stayed unmatched. CDR3 DNA: TGCGCCAGCAGTGAGAGGACTAGCGGGGAAGAGACCCAGTACTTC. Translation gives CASSERTSGEETQYF.